This TCR beta chain came from a study of blood T cells in healthy people across ages. The second PCR ran roughly 7 to 12 cycles with a sample-barcoded 5' primer and J-beta primers. Tags on each cDNA molecule came from a template-switch adaptor with 12 random nucleotides. One entry per CDR3 protein results from TCRdb running MiXCR on the 5' RACE reads. The sample lists 600,000 to 850,000 distinct CDR3 sequences, more than 40% occurring once. The CDR3 totals 15 residues. The trim removed 8 bases at V and 0 bases at J, leaving 5 bases unmatched. Per germline, CDR1 SNHLY and CDR2 FYNNEI. Study outcomes and limitations: Age brought a roughly linear fall in TCR beta diversity measured per million T cells. PBMCs were not sorted, which prevented a conclusive comparison of naive versus antigen-experienced cells.

This clonotype was seen only a few times. What it binds is unknown. The receptor was derived from a woman aged 55-75 years in good health. The chain combines TRBV2 with TRBJ2-2; the match to TRBD2 covers 8 bases. The specimen was blood. DNA for the CDR3: TGTGCCAGCTTGGGGACTAGTGCGAACACCGGGGAGCTGTTTTTT. Amino acid sequence: CASLGTSANTGELFF.